The clone carrying this T cell receptor (beta chain) appeared a few times. Its antigen is still unknown. Each CDR3 protein gets one entry after TCRdb re-called the 5' RACE reads with MiXCR. The data contain 30,000 to 45,000 distinct CDR3 sequences, about a tenth of them seen just once; the ten biggest clones take up approximately 15%. After removal of 0 bases from V and 1 base from J, the junction contained 9 bases not matched to a gene. Germline V gene lookup returns CDR1 LGHNA and CDR2 YSLEER. The CDR3 is 18 amino acids. The sample belongs to a study of CD8 T cells in ankylosing spondylitis. Study-level results: From matched ankylosing spondylitis synovial fluid, disease-linked clones were reportedly recovered at significantly enriched levels.

The genes are TRBV4-3 and TRBJ2-1; 7 bases agree with TRBD2. This TCR derives from a male donor with ankylosing spondylitis or in good health (not recorded which). Material for sequencing was blood, either unsorted or a sorted T cell fraction (not recorded which). CDR3 bases: TGCGCCAGCAGCCAAGATTTGAGCGGGATGACTTCCTACAATGAGCAGTTCTTC. Amino acid sequence: CASSQDLSGMTSYNEQFF.